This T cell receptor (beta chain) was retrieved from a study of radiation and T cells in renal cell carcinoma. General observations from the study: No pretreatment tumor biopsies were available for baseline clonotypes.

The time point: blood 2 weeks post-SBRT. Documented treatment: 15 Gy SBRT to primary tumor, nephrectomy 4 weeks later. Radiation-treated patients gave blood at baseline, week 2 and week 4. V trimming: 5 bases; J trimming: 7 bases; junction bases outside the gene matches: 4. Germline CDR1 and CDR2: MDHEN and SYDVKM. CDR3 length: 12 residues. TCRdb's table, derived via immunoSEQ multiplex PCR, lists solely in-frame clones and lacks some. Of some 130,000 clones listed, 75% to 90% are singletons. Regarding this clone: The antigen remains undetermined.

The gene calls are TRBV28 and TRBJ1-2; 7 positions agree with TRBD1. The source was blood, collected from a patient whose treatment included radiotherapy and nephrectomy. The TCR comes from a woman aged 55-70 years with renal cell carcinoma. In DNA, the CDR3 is TGTGCCAGCAGTCAGGGGGGAGGTGGCTACACCTTC. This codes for CASSQGGGGYTF.